This T cell receptor (beta chain) was sequenced in a study of T-cell reconstitution after alpha-beta-depleted transplantation in children. Overall study results and limits: Where some patients showed high TCRbeta diversity at day 60, it came from recipient T cells and thymic progenitors that had survived. By about two months after transplant, alpha-beta T cells reportedly arose from several hundred graft clones that had expanded. One year after transplant, T-cell counts and diversity came mostly from newly produced T cells.

Points on this clonotype: Its target is not known.

Unique molecular identifiers tagged the TCRbeta library. One entry per CDR3 protein, called by TCRdb with MiXCR from the PCR reads. The repertoire holds 500,000 or so distinct CDR3 sequences, approximately 10% seen once, with less than 15% in the top ten. There are 16 residues in the CDR3. Trimming shortened V by 2 bases and J by 0 bases, and 12 bases separated the two germline ends. The chain joins TRBV12-3 or TRBV12-4 to TRBJ2-3, with D maybe TRBD1 (6 bases). The material was PBMCs, mostly from graft donor cells, obtained 180 days after TCRalphabeta/CD19-depleted stem cell transplant. The clonotype was recovered from a female patient between 2 and 10 years old who had a stem cell transplant for aplastic anemia, so the T cells may come from the graft donor. CDR3 bases: TGTGCCAGCAGTTTAACGGGGACACCCAGCACAGATACGCAGTATTTT. Protein sequence: CASSLTGTPSTDTQYF.